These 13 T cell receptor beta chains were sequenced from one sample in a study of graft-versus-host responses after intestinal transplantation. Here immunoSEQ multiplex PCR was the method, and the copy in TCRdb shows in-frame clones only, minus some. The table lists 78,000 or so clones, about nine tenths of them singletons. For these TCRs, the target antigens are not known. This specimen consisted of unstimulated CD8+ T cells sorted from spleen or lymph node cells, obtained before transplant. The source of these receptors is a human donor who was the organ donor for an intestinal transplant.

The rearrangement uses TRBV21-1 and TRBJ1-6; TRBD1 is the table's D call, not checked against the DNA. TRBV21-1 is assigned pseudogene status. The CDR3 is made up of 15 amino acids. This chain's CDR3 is CAATKPTGTNSPLHF. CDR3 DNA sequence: TGTGCCGCTACAAAACCGACAGGGACAAATTCACCCCTCCACTTT.

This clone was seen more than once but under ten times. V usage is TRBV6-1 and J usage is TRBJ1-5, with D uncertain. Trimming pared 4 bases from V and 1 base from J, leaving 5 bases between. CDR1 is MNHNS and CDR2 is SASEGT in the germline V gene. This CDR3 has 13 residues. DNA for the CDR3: TGTGCCAGCAGTGTTGGAAGCAATCAGCCCCAGCATTTT. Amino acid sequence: CASSVGSNQPQHF.

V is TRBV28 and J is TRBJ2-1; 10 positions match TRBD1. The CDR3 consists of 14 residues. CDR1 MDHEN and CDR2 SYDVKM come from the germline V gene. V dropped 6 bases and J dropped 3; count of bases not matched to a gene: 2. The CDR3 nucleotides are TGTGCCAGCAGGGGACAGGGGTACTACAATGAGCAGTTCTTC. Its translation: CASRGQGYYNEQFF. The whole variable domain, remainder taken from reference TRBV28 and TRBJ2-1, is DVKVTQSSRYLVKRTGEKVFLECVQDMDHENMFWYRQDPGLGLRLIYFSYDVKMKEKGDIPEGYSVSREKKERFSLILESASTNQTSMYLCASRGQGYYNEQFFGPGTRLTVL.

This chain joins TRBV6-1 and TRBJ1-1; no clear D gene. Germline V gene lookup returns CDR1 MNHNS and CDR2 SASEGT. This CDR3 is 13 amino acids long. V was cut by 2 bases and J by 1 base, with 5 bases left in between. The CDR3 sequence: CASSERENTEAFF. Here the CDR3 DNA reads TGTGCCAGCAGTGAAAGGGAGAACACTGAAGCTTTCTTT.

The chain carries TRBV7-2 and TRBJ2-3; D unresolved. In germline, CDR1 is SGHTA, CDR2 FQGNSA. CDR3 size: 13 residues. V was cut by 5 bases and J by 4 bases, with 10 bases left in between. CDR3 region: CASSTSAADTQYF. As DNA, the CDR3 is TGTGCCAGCAGCACCAGCGCGGCAGATACGCAGTATTTT.

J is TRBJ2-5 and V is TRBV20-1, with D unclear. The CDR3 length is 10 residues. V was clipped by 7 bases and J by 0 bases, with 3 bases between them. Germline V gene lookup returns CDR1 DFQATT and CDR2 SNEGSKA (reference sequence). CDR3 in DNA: TGCAGTGAAGACCAAGAGACCCAGTACTTC. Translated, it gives CSEDQETQYF.

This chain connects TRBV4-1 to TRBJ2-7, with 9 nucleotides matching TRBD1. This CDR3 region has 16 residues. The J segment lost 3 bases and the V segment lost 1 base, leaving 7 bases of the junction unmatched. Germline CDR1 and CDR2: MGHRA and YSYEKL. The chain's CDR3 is CASSQVVGQGFYEQYF. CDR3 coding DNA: TGCGCCAGCAGCCAAGTAGTGGGACAGGGATTCTACGAGCAGTACTTC.

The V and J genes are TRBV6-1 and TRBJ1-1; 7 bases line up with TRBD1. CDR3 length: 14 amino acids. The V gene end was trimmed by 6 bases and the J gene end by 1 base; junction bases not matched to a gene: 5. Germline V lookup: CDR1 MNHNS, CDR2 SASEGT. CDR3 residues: CASSHRGKNTEAFF. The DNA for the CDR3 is TGTGCCAGCAGCCACAGGGGAAAGAACACTGAAGCTTTCTTT.

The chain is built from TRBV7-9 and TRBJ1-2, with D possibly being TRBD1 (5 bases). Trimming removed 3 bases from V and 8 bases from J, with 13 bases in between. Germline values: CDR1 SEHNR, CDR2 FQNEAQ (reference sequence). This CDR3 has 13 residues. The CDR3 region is CASSFVVQEGYTF. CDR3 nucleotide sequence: TGTGCCAGCAGCTTTGTGGTACAGGAGGGCTACACCTTC.

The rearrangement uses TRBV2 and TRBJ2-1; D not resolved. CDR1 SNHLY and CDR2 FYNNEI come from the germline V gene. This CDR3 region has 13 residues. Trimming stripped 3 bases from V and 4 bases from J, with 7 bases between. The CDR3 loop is CASSDVGYNEQFF. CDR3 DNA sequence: TGTGCCAGCAGTGATGTGGGGTACAATGAGCAGTTCTTC.

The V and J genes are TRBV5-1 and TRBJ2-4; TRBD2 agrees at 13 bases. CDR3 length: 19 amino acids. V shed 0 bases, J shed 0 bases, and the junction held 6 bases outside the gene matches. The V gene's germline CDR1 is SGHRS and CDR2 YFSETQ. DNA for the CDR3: TGCGCCAGCAGCTTGGAACTAGCGGGGGGGCCGGAAGCCAAAAACATTCAGTACTTC. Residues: CASSLELAGGPEAKNIQYF.

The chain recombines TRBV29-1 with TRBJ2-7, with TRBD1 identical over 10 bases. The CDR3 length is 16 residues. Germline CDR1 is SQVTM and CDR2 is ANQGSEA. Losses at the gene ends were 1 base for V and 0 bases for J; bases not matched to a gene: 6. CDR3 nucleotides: TGCAGCGTTGAAGGGATAGGGACAGGGGCCTCCTACGAGCAGTACTTC. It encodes CSVEGIGTGASYEQYF.

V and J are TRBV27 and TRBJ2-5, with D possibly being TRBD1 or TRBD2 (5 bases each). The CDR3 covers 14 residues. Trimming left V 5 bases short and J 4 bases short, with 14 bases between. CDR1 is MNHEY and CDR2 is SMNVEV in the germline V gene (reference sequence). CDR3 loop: CASSPYYGAETQYF. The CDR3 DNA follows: TGTGCCAGCAGTCCCTATTACGGGGCAGAGACCCAGTACTTC.